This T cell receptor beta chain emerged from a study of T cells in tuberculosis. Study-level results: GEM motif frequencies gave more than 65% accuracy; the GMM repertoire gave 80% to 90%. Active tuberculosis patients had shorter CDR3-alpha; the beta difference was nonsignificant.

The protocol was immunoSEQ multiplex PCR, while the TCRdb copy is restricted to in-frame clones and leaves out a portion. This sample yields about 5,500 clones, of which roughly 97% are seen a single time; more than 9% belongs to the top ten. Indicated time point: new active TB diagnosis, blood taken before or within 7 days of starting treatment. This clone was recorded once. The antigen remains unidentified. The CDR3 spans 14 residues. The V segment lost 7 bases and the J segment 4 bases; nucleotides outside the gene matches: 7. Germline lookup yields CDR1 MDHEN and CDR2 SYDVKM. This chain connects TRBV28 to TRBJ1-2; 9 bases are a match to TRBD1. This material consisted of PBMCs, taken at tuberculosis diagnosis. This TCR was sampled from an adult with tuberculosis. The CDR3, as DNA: TGTGCCAGCAACCTTATGACAGGGGGCTATGGCTACACCTTC. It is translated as CASNLMTGGYGYTF.